A selection of T cell receptor beta chains follows, all from one sample in a study of shared clonotypes between healthy human individuals. TCRdb's table, derived via immunoSEQ multiplex PCR, lists solely in-frame clones and lacks some. The sample includes 2 million to 2.5 million clones, under 95% seen only once; the top ten take 0.37%. Specimen: naive CD4+ T cells from PBMCs. Receptor source: a man aged 18 to 30 in good health. Some clones in this sample may be carry-over from other donors' samples. CDR3s include the opening cysteine and the closing phenylalanine or tryptophan. D genes are given only for firm matches. Clone size is not always given. Where it is, it says once, few, many or a class for expanded clones.

size: few
V: TRBV9
D: TRBD2
CDR3: CASSVVSGSVNEQFF

size: NA
V: TRBV11-1
D: TRBD1
CDR3: CASRSPPRQGIDNGELFF

size: NA
V: TRBV11-2
D: TRBD1
CDR3: CASSLVTGGSYEQYF

size: NA
V: TRBV7-2
D: TRBD1
CDR3: CASSPYRDRPEAFF

size: NA
V: TRBV2
D: NA
CDR3: CASTRGTRDQPQHF

size: NA
V: TRBV7-2
D: NA
CDR3: CASSLEATSSYNEQFF

size: NA
V: TRBV5-6
D: TRBD1
CDR3: CASSRTGGGEKLFF

size: NA
V: TRBV6-4
D: TRBD1
CDR3: CASRDGTGAKSYGYTF

size: NA
V: TRBV9
D: NA
CDR3: CASSPDTSREQYF

size: NA
V: TRBV6-5
D: TRBD1
CDR3: CASSPRQGVYEQYF

size: NA
V: TRBV28
D: TRBD2
CDR3: CASSLVASPSGREQYF

size: NA
V: TRBV7-9
D: NA
CDR3: CASSHRDVVIQYF

size: NA
V: TRBV27
D: NA
CDR3: CASSPDRLQNSPLHF

size: NA
V: TRBV25-1
D: NA
CDR3: CASSLRRVENTGELFF

size: NA
V: TRBV5-1
D: NA
CDR3: CASSPRSAGSDTQYF

size: once
V: TRBV4-2
D: TRBD1
CDR3: CASSQARTGGRDTQYF

size: NA
V: TRBV15
D: NA
CDR3: CATTFGPFGGTQYF

size: NA
V: TRBV5-1
D: NA
CDR3: CASSVERETQYF

size: NA
V: TRBV7-2
D: NA
CDR3: CASSRRGGAGETQYF

size: NA
V: TRBV28
D: NA
CDR3: CASSLDPTTDTQYF

size: NA
V: TRBV7-8
D: TRBD2
CDR3: CASSLLRGRENEQFF

size: NA
V: TRBV11-1
D: TRBD1
CDR3: CASSRQGARSPDTQYF

size: NA
V: TRBV7-9
D: NA
CDR3: CASIDRRGVSGNTIYF

size: NA
V: TRBV28
D: TRBD1
CDR3: CASSLGQGGTEAFF

size: NA
V: TRBV7-3
D: NA
CDR3: CASSRSYNEQFF

size: NA
V: TRBV10-1
D: TRBD2
CDR3: CASSPGLAGAETQYF

size: NA
V: TRBV7-9
D: NA
CDR3: CASSPRLDLPHEQYF

size: NA
V: TRBV9
D: NA
CDR3: CASSVGTVQETQYF

size: once
V: TRBV5-1
D: NA
CDR3: CASSFLQGPSSEQFF

size: NA
V: TRBV19
D: TRBD1
CDR3: CASSRPGQGALGANVLTF

size: NA
V: TRBV27
D: TRBD1
CDR3: CASSWDRRTEAFF

size: once
V: TRBV9
D: TRBD1
CDR3: CASSFSLGQGKWNSGNTIYF

size: NA
V: TRBV7-9
D: TRBD1
CDR3: CASSPQGAGEQYF

size: NA
V: TRBV6-1
D: NA
CDR3: CASSFQGDQPQHF

size: NA
V: TRBV27
D: NA
CDR3: CASSFGRTSYEQYF

size: NA
V: TRBV6-6
D: NA
CDR3: CASSIGASSGNTIYF

size: NA
V: TRBV6-6
D: NA
CDR3: CASSYEGTRSGNTIYF

size: NA
V: TRBV7-2
D: TRBD2
CDR3: CASSRTSGSSYNEQFF

size: NA
V: TRBV25-1
D: TRBD1
CDR3: CASSAMTGGTGELFF

size: once
V: TRBV5-6
D: TRBD1
CDR3: CASSWDRVGYGYTF

size: once
V: TRBV30
D: TRBD2
CDR3: CAWSVLAEVEQFF

size: NA
V: TRBV7-2
D: NA
CDR3: CASSRSWGYTF